This T cell receptor beta chain is drawn from a study of blood T cell repertoires in COVID-19. In Seattle, patients joined the study during active infection and were tracked longitudinally. This CDR3 region has 12 residues. The V gene's germline CDR1 is KGHSH and CDR2 LQKENI. In the original workflow: Reference gene primer amplification yielded estimated nucleated cell counts. Produced via immunoSEQ multiplex PCR; TCRdb's table is partial and in-frame only. That table supplies the V and J calls and clone size; D and trimming were determined from the DNA. The repertoire holds 150,000 to 160,000 clones, with 75% to 85% as singletons.

V is TRBV18 and J is TRBJ1-6; tentative D call: TRBD1 (6 bases). This TCR was recovered from a woman between 55 and 75 years old with COVID-19, enrolled during active disease. Material: peripheral blood. The CDR3 loop reads CASQGYNSPLHF. The DNA for the CDR3 is TGTGCTTCTCAGGGGTATAATTCACCCCTCCACTTT.